The present T cell receptor beta chain was sequenced within a study of glioma-infiltrating T cells after dendritic cell vaccination. Time point of the sample: after dendritic cell vaccination, including at tumor progression/relapse. Points on this clone: The antigen remains unidentified.

The germline CDR1 and CDR2 sequences are SGHVS and FNYEAQ. Trimming left V 2 bases short and J 10 bases short, with 12 bases between. The CDR3 length is 14 residues. Some clones are missing from TCRdb's copy, which holds only in-frame ones; the method was immunoSEQ multiplex PCR. This table holds 90,000 to 110,000 clones, roughly 90% found once. Study findings and constraints: Only a small number of patients had complete blood and tumor samples.

This specimen consisted of blood, obtained after dendritic cell vaccination. This sequence joins TRBV7-6 and TRBJ1-6; D is uncertain. The sequence derives from a human donor with glioblastoma. CDR3 region: CASSLLAVGSPLHF. CDR3 nucleotides: TGTGCCAGCAGCTTATTGGCAGTTGGCTCACCCCTCCACTTT.